The entry below gives a single T cell receptor beta chain sequence along with its context. The germline V gene has CDR1 SNHLY and CDR2 FYNNEI. The CDR3 is 16 amino acids. V shed 4 bases and J shed 6 bases, with 19 bases lying between them. The entry originates in a study of blood T cell repertoires in COVID-19. Turning to the study itself: Some COVID-19 samples were acute and others convalescent; all came from the United States, Italy and Spain. Sample material is recorded as cDNA or gDNA derived from T cells, B-cell-depleted T cells, or PBMCs.

Original analysis: How many nucleated cells were present was estimated from reference gene primer amplification. The protocol was immunoSEQ multiplex PCR, while the TCRdb copy is restricted to in-frame clones and leaves out a portion. That table supplies the V and J calls and clone size; D and trimming were determined from the DNA. The sample shows about 140,000 clones, 75% to 90% of them seen only once. The chain joins TRBV2 to TRBJ2-1; D gene ambiguous. This clonotype was sampled from a woman over 75 with acute or convalescent COVID-19. The sequenced sample consisted of peripheral blood. The CDR3 region has the DNA TGTGCCAGCAGTGGGATGAGGCTTCTGGGTCCCAATGAGCAGTTCTTC. Translated: CASSGMRLLGPNEQFF.